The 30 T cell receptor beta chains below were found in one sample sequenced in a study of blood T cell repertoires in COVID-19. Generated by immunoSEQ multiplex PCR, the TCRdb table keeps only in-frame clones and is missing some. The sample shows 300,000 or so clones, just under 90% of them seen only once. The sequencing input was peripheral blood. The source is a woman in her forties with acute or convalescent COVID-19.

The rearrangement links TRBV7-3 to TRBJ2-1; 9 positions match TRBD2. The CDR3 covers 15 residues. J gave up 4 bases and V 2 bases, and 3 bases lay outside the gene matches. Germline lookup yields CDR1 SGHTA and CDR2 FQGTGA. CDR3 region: CASSLAAGGYNEQFF. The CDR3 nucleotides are TGTGCCAGCAGCTTAGCAGCGGGGGGATACAATGAGCAGTTCTTC.

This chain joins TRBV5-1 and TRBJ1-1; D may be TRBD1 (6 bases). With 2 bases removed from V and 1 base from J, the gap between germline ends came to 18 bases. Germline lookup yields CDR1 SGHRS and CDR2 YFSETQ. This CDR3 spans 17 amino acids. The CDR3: CASSFFDTGQPNTEAFF. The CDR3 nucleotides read TGCGCCAGCAGCTTCTTCGACACCGGACAGCCGAACACTGAAGCTTTCTTT.

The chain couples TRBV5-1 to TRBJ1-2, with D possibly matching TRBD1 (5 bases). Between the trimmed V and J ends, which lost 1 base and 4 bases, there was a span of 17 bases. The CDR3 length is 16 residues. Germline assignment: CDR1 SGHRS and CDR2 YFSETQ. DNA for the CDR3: TGCGCCAGCAGCTTGAGGTGGGACTATACCCGCTATGGCTACACCTTC. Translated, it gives CASSLRWDYTRYGYTF.

The CDR3 reads CASPAGRLYGYTF. The CDR3 DNA follows: TGTGCCAGCCCGGCGGGGCGGCTCTATGGCTACACCTTC. V and J are TRBV19 and TRBJ1-2; possibly TRBD1 for D (5 bases). There are 13 residues in the CDR3. Germline V gene data show CDR1 as LNHDA and CDR2 as SQIVND (reference sequence). V lost 9 bases and J lost 4, with 15 bases in between.

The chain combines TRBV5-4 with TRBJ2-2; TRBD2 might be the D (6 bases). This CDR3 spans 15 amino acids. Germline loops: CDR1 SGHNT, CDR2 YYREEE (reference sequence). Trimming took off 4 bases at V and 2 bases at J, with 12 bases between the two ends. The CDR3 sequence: CASSPRTTNTGELFF. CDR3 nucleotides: TGTGCCAGCAGCCCAAGGACTACTAACACCGGGGAGCTGTTTTTT.

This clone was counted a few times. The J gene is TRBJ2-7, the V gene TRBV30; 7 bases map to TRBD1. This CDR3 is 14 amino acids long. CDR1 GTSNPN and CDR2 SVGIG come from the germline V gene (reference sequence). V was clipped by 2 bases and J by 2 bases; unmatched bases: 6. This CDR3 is CAWSPGTAPYEQYV. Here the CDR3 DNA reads TGTGCCTGGAGTCCGGGGACAGCCCCCTACGAGCAGTACGTC.

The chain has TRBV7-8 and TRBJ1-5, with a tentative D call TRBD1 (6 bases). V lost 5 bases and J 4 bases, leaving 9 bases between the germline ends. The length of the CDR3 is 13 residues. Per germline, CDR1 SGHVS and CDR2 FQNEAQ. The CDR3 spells CASSGQINQPQHF. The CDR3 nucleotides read TGTGCCAGCAGCGGACAGATAAATCAGCCCCAGCATTTT.

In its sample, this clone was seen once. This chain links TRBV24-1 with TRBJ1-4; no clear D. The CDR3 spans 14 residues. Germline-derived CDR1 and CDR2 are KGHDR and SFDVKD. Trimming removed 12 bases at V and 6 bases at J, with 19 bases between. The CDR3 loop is CAPSPLRADEKLFF. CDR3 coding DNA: TGTGCCCCTTCCCCTCTACGTGCTGATGAAAAACTGTTTTTT.

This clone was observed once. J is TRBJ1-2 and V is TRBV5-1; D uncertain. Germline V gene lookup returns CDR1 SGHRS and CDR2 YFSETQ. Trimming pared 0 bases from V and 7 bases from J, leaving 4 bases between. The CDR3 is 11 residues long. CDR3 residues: CASSLERGYTF. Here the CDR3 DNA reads TGCGCCAGCAGCTTGGAGCGTGGCTACACCTTC.

The CDR3: CASSLGLAGAGGKETQYF. CDR3 sequence (DNA): TGTGCCAGCAGCCTGGGACTAGCGGGGGCAGGCGGTAAAGAGACCCAGTACTTC. The J gene is TRBJ2-5, the V gene TRBV3-1 (or the pseudogene TRBV3-2); 14 bases are a match to TRBD2. CDR1 and CDR2 (germline): LGHDT, YNNKEL (reference sequence). Trimming at V came to 4 bases and at J to 3 bases, leaving 10 bases not matched to a gene. The CDR3 sequence is 18 residues long.

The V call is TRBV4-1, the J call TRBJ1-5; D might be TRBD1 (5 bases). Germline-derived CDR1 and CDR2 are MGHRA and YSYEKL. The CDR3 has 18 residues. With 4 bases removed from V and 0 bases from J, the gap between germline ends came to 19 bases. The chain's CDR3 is CASSPHRLGVYSNQPQHF. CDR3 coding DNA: TGCGCCAGCAGCCCCCACCGCTTAGGGGTTTATAGCAATCAGCCCCAGCATTTT.

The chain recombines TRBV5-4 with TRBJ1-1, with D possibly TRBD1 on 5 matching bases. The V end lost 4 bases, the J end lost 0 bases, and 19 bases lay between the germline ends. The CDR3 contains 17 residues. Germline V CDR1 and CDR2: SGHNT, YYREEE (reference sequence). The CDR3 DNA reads TGTGCCAGCAGCGGGGCCGTAACTGGGGCGATGAACACTGAAGCTTTCTTT. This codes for CASSGAVTGAMNTEAFF.

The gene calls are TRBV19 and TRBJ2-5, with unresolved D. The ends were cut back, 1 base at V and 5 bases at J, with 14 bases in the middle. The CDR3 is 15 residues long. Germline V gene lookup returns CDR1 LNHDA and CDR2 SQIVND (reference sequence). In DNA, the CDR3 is TGTGCCAGTAGTATAGGAGGAAATAGATGGGAGACCCAGTACTTC. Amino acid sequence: CASSIGGNRWETQYF. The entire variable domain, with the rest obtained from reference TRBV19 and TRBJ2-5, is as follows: DGGITQSPKYLFRKEGQNVTLSCEQNLNHDAMYWYRQDPGQGLRLIYYSQIVNDFQKGDIAEGYSVSREKKESFPLTVTSAQKNPTAFYLCASSIGGNRWETQYFGPGTRLLVL.

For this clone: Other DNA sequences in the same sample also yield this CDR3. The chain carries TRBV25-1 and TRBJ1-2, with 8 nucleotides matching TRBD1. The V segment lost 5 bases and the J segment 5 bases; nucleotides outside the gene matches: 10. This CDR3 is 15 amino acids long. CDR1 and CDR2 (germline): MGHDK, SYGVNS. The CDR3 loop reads CASSNRQGAGYGYTF. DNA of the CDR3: TGTGCCAGCAGTAATCGGCAGGGGGCCGGATATGGCTACACCTTC.

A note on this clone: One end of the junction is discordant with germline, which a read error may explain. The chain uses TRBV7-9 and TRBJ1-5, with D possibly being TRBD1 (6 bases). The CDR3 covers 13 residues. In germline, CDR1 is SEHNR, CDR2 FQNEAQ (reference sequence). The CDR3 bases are TGTGCCAGCAGGGGGGACAAGTGTCAGGCCCAGCATTTT. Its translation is CASRGDKCQAQHF. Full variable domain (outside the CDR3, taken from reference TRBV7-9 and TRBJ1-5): DTGVSQNPRHKITKRGQNVTFRCDPISEHNRLYWYRQTLGQGPEFLTYFQNEAQLEKSRLLSDRFSAERPKGSFSTLEIQRTEQGDSAMYLCASRGDKCQAQHFGDGTRLSIL.

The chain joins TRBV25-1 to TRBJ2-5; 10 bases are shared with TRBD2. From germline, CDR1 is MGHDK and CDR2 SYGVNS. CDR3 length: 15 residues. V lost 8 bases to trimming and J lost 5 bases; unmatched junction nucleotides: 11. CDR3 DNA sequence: TGTGCCAGCGGACGTAGCGGGGGGTGGTCGGAGACCCAGTACTTC. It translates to CASGRSGGWSETQYF.

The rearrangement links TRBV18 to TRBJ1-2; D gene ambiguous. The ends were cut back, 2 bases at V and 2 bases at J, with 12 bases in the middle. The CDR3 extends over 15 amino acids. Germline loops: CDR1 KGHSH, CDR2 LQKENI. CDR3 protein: CASSPMEGGNYGYTF. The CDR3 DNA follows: TGTGCCAGCTCACCAATGGAGGGAGGAAACTATGGCTACACCTTC.

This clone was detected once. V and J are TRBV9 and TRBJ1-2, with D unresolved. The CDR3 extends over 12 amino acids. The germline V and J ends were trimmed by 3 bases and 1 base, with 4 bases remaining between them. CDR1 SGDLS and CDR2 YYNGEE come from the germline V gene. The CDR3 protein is CASSGSNYGYTF. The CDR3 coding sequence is TGTGCCAGCAGCGGCAGTAACTATGGCTACACCTTC.

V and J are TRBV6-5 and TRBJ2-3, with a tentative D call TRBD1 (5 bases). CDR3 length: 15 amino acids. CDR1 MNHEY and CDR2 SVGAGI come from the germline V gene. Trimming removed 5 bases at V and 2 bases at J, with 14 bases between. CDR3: CASSPMQGYTDTQYF. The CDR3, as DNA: TGTGCCAGCAGTCCCATGCAGGGTTACACAGATACGCAGTATTTT.

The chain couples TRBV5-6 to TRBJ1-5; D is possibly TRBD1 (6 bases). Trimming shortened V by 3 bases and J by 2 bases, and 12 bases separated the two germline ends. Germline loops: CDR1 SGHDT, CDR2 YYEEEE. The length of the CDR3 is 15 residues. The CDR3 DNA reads TGTGCCAGCAGCTGGGGGCTATCAGGCAATCAGCCCCAGCATTTT. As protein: CASSWGLSGNQPQHF.

CDR3 amino acids: CATRQDRVLNTEAFF. In DNA form, the CDR3 reads TGTGCCACCCGCCAGGACAGGGTGTTGAACACTGAAGCTTTCTTT. The chain uses TRBV2 and TRBJ1-1; 8 bases map to TRBD1. The CDR3 is 15 amino acids. Germline lookup yields CDR1 SNHLY and CDR2 FYNNEI. The junction had 10 bases not matched to a gene; V was cut back by 10 bases and J by 0 bases.

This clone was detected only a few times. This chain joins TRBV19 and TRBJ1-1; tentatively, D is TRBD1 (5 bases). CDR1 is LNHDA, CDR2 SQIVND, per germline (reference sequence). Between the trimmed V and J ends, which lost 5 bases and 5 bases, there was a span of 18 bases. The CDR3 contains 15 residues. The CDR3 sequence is CASSRVGGRTTEAFF. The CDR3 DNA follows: TGTGCCAGTAGTCGCGTGGGGGGACGAACAACTGAAGCTTTCTTT.

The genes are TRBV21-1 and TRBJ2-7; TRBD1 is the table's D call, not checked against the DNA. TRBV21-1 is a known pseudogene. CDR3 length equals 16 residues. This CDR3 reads CASSKVWDRAPYEQYV. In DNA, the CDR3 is TGTGCCAGCAGCAAAGTCTGGGACAGGGCCCCCTACGAGCAGTACGTC.

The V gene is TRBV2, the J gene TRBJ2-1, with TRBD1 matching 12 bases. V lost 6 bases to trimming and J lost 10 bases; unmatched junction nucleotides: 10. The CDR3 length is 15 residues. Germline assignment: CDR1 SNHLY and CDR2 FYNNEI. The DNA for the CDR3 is TGTGCCAGCAGCGGGGACAGGGGGCCAGAGAACGAGCAGTTCTTC. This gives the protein CASSGDRGPENEQFF.

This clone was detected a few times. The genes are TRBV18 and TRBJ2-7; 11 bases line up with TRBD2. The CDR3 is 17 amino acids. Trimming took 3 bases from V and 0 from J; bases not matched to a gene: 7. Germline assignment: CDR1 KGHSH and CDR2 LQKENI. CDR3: CASSPRLAGGSSYEQYV. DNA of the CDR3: TGTGCCAGCTCACCTCGGCTAGCGGGGGGCAGCTCCTACGAGCAGTACGTC.

This CDR3 is CASSRQGGNTIYF. The CDR3 region has the DNA TGTGCCAGCAGCCGACAGGGAGGAAACACCATATATTTT. This chain uses TRBV3-1 (or the pseudogene TRBV3-2) with TRBJ1-3, with TRBD1 matching over 7 bases. V trimming: 4 bases; J trimming: 4 bases; junction bases outside the gene matches: 1. This CDR3 is built from 13 residues. Germline loops: CDR1 LGHDT, CDR2 YNNKEL (reference sequence).

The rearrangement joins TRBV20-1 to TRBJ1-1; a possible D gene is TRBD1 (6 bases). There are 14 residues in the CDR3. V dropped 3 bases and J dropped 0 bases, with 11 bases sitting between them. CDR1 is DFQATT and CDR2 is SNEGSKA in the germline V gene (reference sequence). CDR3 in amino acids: CSASKDSMNTEAFF. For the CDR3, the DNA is TGCAGTGCTAGTAAGGACAGCATGAACACTGAAGCTTTCTTT.

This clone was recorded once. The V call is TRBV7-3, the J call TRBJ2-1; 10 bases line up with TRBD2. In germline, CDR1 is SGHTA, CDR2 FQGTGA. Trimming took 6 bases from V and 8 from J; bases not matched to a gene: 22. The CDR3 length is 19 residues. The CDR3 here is CASSKAGGFSATESDEQFF. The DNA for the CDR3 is TGTGCCAGCAGTAAAGCGGGGGGGTTTTCGGCCACCGAGAGCGATGAGCAGTTCTTC. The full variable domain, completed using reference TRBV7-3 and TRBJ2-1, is GAGVSQTPSNKVTEKGKYVELRCDPISGHTALYWYRQSLGQGPEFLIYFQGTGAADDSGLPNDRFFAVRPEGSVSTLKIQRTERGDSAVYLCASSKAGGFSATESDEQFFGPGTRLTVL.

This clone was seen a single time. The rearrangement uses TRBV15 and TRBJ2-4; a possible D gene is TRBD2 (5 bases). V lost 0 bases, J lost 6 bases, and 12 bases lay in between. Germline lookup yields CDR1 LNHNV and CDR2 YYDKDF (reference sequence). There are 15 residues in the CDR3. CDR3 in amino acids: CATSRDRGIGNIQYF. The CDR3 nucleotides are TGTGCCACCAGCAGAGATCGAGGGATTGGAAACATTCAGTACTTC.

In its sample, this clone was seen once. The CDR3 loop is CASSVQGITGNTIYF. The CDR3 coding sequence is TGTGCCAGCAGCGTACAGGGGATTACTGGAAACACCATATATTTT. The chain recombines TRBV9 with TRBJ1-3, with D possibly being TRBD1 (6 bases). The CDR3 has 15 residues. CDR1 and CDR2 (germline): SGDLS, YYNGEE. Trimming took 1 base from V and 2 from J, leaving 10 bases between them.